The present entry profiles one T cell receptor (beta chain) with its context. Antigen: not known. Profiled with immunoSEQ multiplex PCR; TCRdb holds only in-frame clones, not every one. Of 25,000 to 35,000 clones detected, roughly 83% appear once; the ten largest clones hold roughly a sixth. This specimen comes from a study of OX40 agonist ivuxolimab in advanced cancers. About the research overall: Recorded diagnoses for dose-escalation patients were hepatocellular carcinoma, melanoma, renal cell or head and neck cancer. Mean age 60 years, range about 23 to 79; about 85% male. The study, taken as a whole, reports: Within 6 weeks, CD4+ and CD8+ blood T cells expanded clonally at 0.1 to 3.0 mg/kg.

Germline CDR1 SGHKS, CDR2 YYEKEE (reference sequence). Trimming took off 1 base at V and 5 bases at J, with 12 bases between the two ends. This CDR3 region has 14 residues. The J gene is TRBJ1-2, the V gene TRBV5-5, with D maybe TRBD1 (5 bases). The TCR was taken from an adult with an advanced solid tumor such as melanoma, head and neck, liver or kidney cancer. Sequenced material: CD4+ or CD8+ T cells sorted from blood, taken in a trial of the OX40 agonist ivuxolimab. This chain's CDR3 is CASSLSQGAYGYTF. CDR3 nucleotides: TGTGCCAGCAGCTTGTCGCAGGGAGCATATGGCTACACCTTC.